Included here is one T cell receptor (beta chain) sequence, with context. The antigen is undetermined. This sample stems from a study of shared clonotypes between healthy human individuals. Findings of the study overall: When compared with the clonotypes that were shared by all four sorted-subset donors, the non-shared clonotypes turned out to have lower generation probabilities. The genetic and exposure-history diversity represented was limited by few donors.

Germline V gene lookup returns CDR1 SNHLY and CDR2 FYNNEI. The length of the CDR3 is 13 residues. The V end was cut by 4 bases, the J end by 0 bases, with 6 bases between. Naive CD45RA+ and memory CD45RA-negative subsets were split from CD4+ cells. The assay ran at deep level. The method was immunoSEQ multiplex PCR; TCRdb's version includes in-frame clones alone and lacks a portion of them. The repertoire holds a few million clones, with more than 90% as singletons. The origin of this receptor is a man between 18 and 35 years old in good health. The sample was naive CD4+ T cells sorted from blood. Stated subset: CD45RA+ positively selected. The chain is built from TRBV2 and TRBJ1-2, with D tentatively TRBD1 (5 bases). Written as DNA, the CDR3 is TGTGCCAGCAGTGGGACACCTAACTATGGCTACACCTTC. It yields the protein CASSGTPNYGYTF.